This paragraph reports one TCR beta chain. Its target antigen remains unknown. The record has no base qualities; no much larger clone is one base away. Data came from an Illumina HiSeq 2500. Quantitative 5'-RACE with molecular barcodes was the method used to prepare the TCR beta libraries. In the paper's pipeline: To identify disease-linked TCR variants, a new computational method was used, one built on a probabilistic model of VDJ rearrangement. The public reads were run again by TCRdb, first through fastp at Q25 and then through MiXCR, and only productive beta chains were kept. Rows with a matching CDR3 protein are joined into one entry that keeps the most common DNA and genes. The V and J calls shown here were made by TCRdb, not taken from the authors' results. The sample records just under 350,000 distinct CDR3 sequences, around 15% of which are singletons. Approximately 0.99% of the sample comes from the top ten.

The data are from a study of CD8 T cells in ankylosing spondylitis (dated by TCRdb to about 2017). For context, the study as a whole: To find TCR variants linked to disease, the study profiled T cell receptor beta repertoires in ankylosing spondylitis patients and healthy donors. The full study cohort comprised 25 ankylosing spondylitis patients and about 110 healthy donors. Peripheral blood was sampled, and synovial fluid was additionally collected from ankylosing spondylitis patients. Overall results and qualifications from the work: Blood from ankylosing spondylitis patients appeared to be characterized by a TCR beta motif made up of fewer than ten highly homologous amino acid variants. The disease-linked clones were reported as significantly enriched in matched synovial fluid samples from ankylosing spondylitis patients. The disease-linked clones showed a CD8+ phenotype and occurred at relatively low frequencies in peripheral blood. Some motif variants had previously been reported in the synovial fluid and blood of reactive arthritis patients, which suggests shared mechanisms of disease initiation.

The cysteine opens and the phenylalanine closes a CDR3 of 17 amino acids. The DNA shown is the 51-base CDR3, in frame from base 1. At the junction V is shortened by 6 bases and J by 9 bases; bases outside the gene matches: 17. The TCR originated in a male donor with ankylosing spondylitis or in good health (not recorded which). Sequences were obtained from blood, either unsorted or a sorted T cell fraction (not recorded which). The chain is encoded by TRBV12-3 or TRBV12-4 joined to TRBJ2-1, with 10 central nucleotides matching TRBD2. This receptor carries the CDR3 CASRPLNSGRARGEQFF. The DNA sequence is given as TGTGCCAGCAGACCGTTAAACAGCGGGAGGGCCAGGGGTGAGCAGTTCTTC.